These 23 T cell receptor beta chains were sequenced from one sample in a study of blood T cell repertoires in COVID-19. Profiling relied on immunoSEQ multiplex PCR, and the TCRdb table lists in-frame clones only, not all of them. Found here are 50,000 to 85,000 clones, 82% of them singletons; the top ten hold about 6.9%. Sequencing used peripheral blood. Receptors originate from a man between 60 and 70 years old with acute or convalescent COVID-19.

This clone was seen a handful of times. The V gene is TRBV19, the J gene TRBJ1-5, with a weak D call TRBD1 (6 bases). CDR1 LNHDA and CDR2 SQIVND come from the germline V gene (reference sequence). Trimming cost V 6 bases and J 3 bases, with 12 bases left between them. This CDR3 comprises 14 residues. The CDR3 nucleotides read TGTGCCAGTAGACAGACAGGTCCCAATCAGCCCCAGCATTTT. Translating gives CASRQTGPNQPQHF.

The V and J genes are TRBV9 and TRBJ2-5, with 11 bases fitting TRBD2. The V segment lost 0 bases and the J segment 4 bases; nucleotides outside the gene matches: 5. CDR1 and CDR2 (germline): SGDLS, YYNGEE. This CDR3 has 16 amino acids. The CDR3 is CASSVGSGGAGETQYF. The CDR3 DNA reads TGTGCCAGCAGCGTAGGTAGCGGGGGGGCCGGAGAGACCCAGTACTTC.

This clone has a single count. J is TRBJ1-6 and V is TRBV4-3; TRBD1 matches 9 bases. The CDR3 is 14 amino acids. The V and J ends lost 4 bases and 10 bases, in that order; junction bases with no gene match: 5. In germline, CDR1 is LGHNA, CDR2 YSLEER. The CDR3 protein is CASSLGTGRSPLHF. In DNA form, the CDR3 reads TGCGCCAGCAGCCTCGGGACAGGGAGATCACCCCTCCACTTT.

The gene calls are TRBV2 and TRBJ2-2; D uncertain. This CDR3 is 13 amino acids long. The V gene's germline CDR1 is SNHLY and CDR2 FYNNEI. Trimming cost V 2 bases and J 4 bases, with 5 bases left between them. Here the CDR3 reads CASSESFTGELFF. CDR3 in DNA: TGTGCCAGCAGTGAAAGCTTCACCGGGGAGCTGTTTTTT.

This sequence joins TRBV5-1 and TRBJ1-3; D not certain. This CDR3 is 15 amino acids long. V lost 0 bases, J lost 0 bases, and 7 bases lay in between. Germline assignment: CDR1 SGHRS and CDR2 YFSETQ. The CDR3: CASSLGSLSGNTIYF. In DNA, the CDR3 is TGCGCCAGCAGCTTGGGCAGTCTCTCTGGAAACACCATATATTTT.

This clone has a single count. The V and J genes are TRBV6-5 and TRBJ1-4, with 9 nucleotides matching TRBD1. CDR3 length: 14 amino acids. Germline-derived CDR1 and CDR2 are MNHEY and SVGAGI. The ends lost 10 bases at V and 5 bases at J; junction bases unmatched: 8. CDR3 nucleotides: TGTGCCACTCGGAGGGGACAGGGAAATGAAAAACTGTTTTTT. Its translation is CATRRGQGNEKLFF.

The chain joins TRBV7-9 to TRBJ1-1; maybe TRBD1 (5 bases). Per the germline V gene, CDR1 is SEHNR and CDR2 is FQNEAQ (reference sequence). This CDR3 has 17 residues. V lost 1 base to trimming and J lost 0 bases, with 15 bases between them. The CDR3 bases are TGTGCCAGCAGCTTAGATTCCTGGGGCAGCATGAACACTGAAGCTTTCTTT. Amino acids: CASSLDSWGSMNTEAFF.

This chain connects TRBV29-1 to TRBJ1-2; D not certain. This CDR3 has 11 amino acids. Germline-derived CDR1 and CDR2 are SQVTM and ANQGSEA. Trimming took 4 bases from V and 2 from J, leaving 5 bases between them. For the CDR3, the DNA is TGCAGCGTTGGCAGGAACTATGGCTACACCTTC. Translated: CSVGRNYGYTF.

The CDR3 bases are TGTGCCAGCAGCTTGGGACTAGCGGGGGGACCTACAAGCACAGATACGCAGTATTTT. Amino acid sequence: CASSLGLAGGPTSTDTQYF. V gene TRBV11-3 combines with J gene TRBJ2-3, with TRBD2 matching 15 bases. In germline, CDR1 is SGHNT, CDR2 YENEEA. This CDR3 is 19 amino acids long. V was pared by 3 bases and J by 0 bases, with 7 bases of the junction left unmatched.

The chain employs TRBV11-2 and TRBJ2-2; 9 positions agree with TRBD1. The CDR3 contains 14 residues. Germline V lookup: CDR1 SGHAT, CDR2 FQNNGV. J was trimmed by 5 bases and V by 6 bases; bases with no gene match: 4. The CDR3 loop is CASSRDRVTGELFF. In nucleotides, the CDR3 is TGTGCCAGCAGTCGGGACAGGGTAACCGGGGAGCTGTTTTTT.

By share, this clone counts as medium-sized. The rearrangement joins TRBV4-3 to TRBJ1-1, with D tentatively TRBD1 (6 bases). The CDR3 has 14 amino acids. The V gene lost 5 bases and the J gene lost 6 bases, with 16 bases spanning the gap. The germline CDR1 and CDR2 sequences are LGHNA and YSLEER. CDR3 sequence (DNA): TGCGCCAGCAGCGCAACCGACAGGACCTCTGAAGCTTTCTTT. Amino acids: CASSATDRTSEAFF.

The genes are TRBV21-1 and TRBJ2-2; whether TRBD2, the table's D call, matches the DNA was not checked. TRBV21-1 is an annotated pseudogene. CDR3 length: 13 residues. CDR3 sequence: CASSTSPTGELFF. The CDR3 DNA is TGTGCCAGCAGCACCTCCCCCACCGGGGAGCTGTTTTTT.

There are a few counts of this clone. The V call is TRBV2, the J call TRBJ1-1; 11 bases fit TRBD1. Trimming cost V 7 bases and J 3 bases; bases outside gene matches: 7. CDR1 and CDR2 from the germline V gene are SNHLY and FYNNEI. The CDR3 is 15 residues long. The CDR3 sequence: CASISRTGGYTEAFF. The CDR3, as DNA: TGTGCCAGCATATCCCGGACAGGGGGCTACACTGAAGCTTTCTTT.

The chain employs TRBV5-8 and TRBJ1-4; the D gene is possibly TRBD1 (6 bases). Trimming cost V 5 bases and J 7 bases, with 18 bases left between them. Per the germline V gene, CDR1 is SGHTS and CDR2 is YDEGEE. The length of the CDR3 is 15 residues. DNA for the CDR3: TGTGCCAGCAGACCCTACAGGGTTGATGGTGAAAAACTGTTTTTT. It is translated as CASRPYRVDGEKLFF.

The count of this clone is one. This chain joins TRBV5-6 and TRBJ2-1, with 7 bases fitting TRBD2. Germline V lookup: CDR1 SGHDT, CDR2 YYEEEE. V lost 3 bases, J lost 0 bases, and 6 bases stayed unmatched. The CDR3 runs 16 residues. The CDR3 coding sequence is TGTGCCAGCAGCTCGTACGGGGGGACCTCCTACAATGAGCAGTTCTTC. The encoded protein is CASSSYGGTSYNEQFF.

V is TRBV5-1 and J is TRBJ1-3, with 9 bases matching TRBD1. The CDR3 covers 17 residues. The V segment lost 5 bases and the J segment 3 bases; nucleotides outside the gene matches: 12. Looked up from germline, CDR1 is SGHRS and CDR2 is YFSETQ. CDR3 in amino acids: CASRQQTGGVFGNTIYF. CDR3 bases: TGCGCCAGCAGACAGCAAACAGGGGGCGTATTTGGAAACACCATATATTTT.

This clone has just one count. Here the CDR3 DNA reads TGTGCCAGCACGGGACAGGGAGGAAATGAGCAGTTCTTC. It codes for CASTGQGGNEQFF. The rearrangement joins TRBV25-1 to TRBJ2-1; 9 bases are shared with TRBD1. CDR1 and CDR2 from the germline V gene are MGHDK and SYGVNS. CDR3 length: 13 amino acids. The ends lost 7 bases at V and 7 bases at J; junction bases unmatched: 5.

The rearrangement links TRBV5-4 to TRBJ2-2; a possible D gene is TRBD1 (6 bases). Germline-derived CDR1 and CDR2 are SGHNT and YYREEE (reference sequence). The CDR3 is 15 amino acids. Trimming removed 4 bases at V and 3 bases at J, with 13 bases between. The CDR3 region has the DNA TGTGCCAGCAGCACCCAGGACAGAGACACCGGGGAGCTGTTTTTT. This translates into CASSTQDRDTGELFF.

V and J are TRBV4-3 and TRBJ1-6; TRBD1 is a possible D gene (5 bases). Germline assignment: CDR1 LGHNA and CDR2 YSLEER. The CDR3 contains 15 residues. V gave up 5 bases and J gave up 7 bases, with 15 bases separating them. CDR3 loop: CASSKQTDINSPLHF. CDR3 nucleotides: TGCGCCAGCAGCAAACAGACAGACATAAATTCACCCCTCCACTTT.

The chain combines TRBV6-1 with TRBJ2-3; the D gene is possibly TRBD1 (5 bases). Germline CDR1 and CDR2: MNHNS and SASEGT. V was clipped by 3 bases and J by 0 bases, with 13 bases between them. This CDR3 is built from 16 residues. The CDR3 here is CASSDGANWSTDTQYF. The CDR3 region has the DNA TGTGCCAGCAGTGATGGGGCAAACTGGAGCACAGATACGCAGTATTTT.

V gene TRBV6-2 or TRBV6-3 combines with J gene TRBJ1-2; TRBD1 aligns across 7 bases. CDR3 length: 15 residues. The germline V gene encodes CDR1 MNHEY and CDR2 SVGEGT. The V gene end was trimmed by 0 bases and the J gene end by 4 bases; junction bases not matched to a gene: 5. The DNA for the CDR3 is TGTGCCAGCAGTTACTCCCCAGACAGGGCCTATGGCTACACCTTC. Its translation: CASSYSPDRAYGYTF.

The V and J genes are TRBV5-4 and TRBJ1-2; no reliable D call. The V gene's germline CDR1 is SGHNT and CDR2 YYREEE (reference sequence). V lost 0 bases to trimming and J lost 5 bases, with 14 bases between them. There are 15 residues in the CDR3. CDR3 sequence (DNA): TGTGCCAGCAGCTTGGGCCAGTCAAGTCTTTATGGCTACACCTTC. It specifies CASSLGQSSLYGYTF.

CDR3 bases: TGTGCCAGCAGTACTAGCGGGGTCCCCACCGGGGAGCTGTTTTTT. Encoded protein: CASSTSGVPTGELFF. The V call is TRBV6-5, the J call TRBJ2-2, with 10 bases matching TRBD2. Germline trimming cut 5 bases from V and 4 bases from J; bases unmatched to any gene: 4. This CDR3 is built from 15 residues. Germline V lookup: CDR1 MNHEY, CDR2 SVGAGI.